The sequence of this TCR beta chain was determined in a study of blood T cell repertoires in COVID-19. Study as a whole: Samples came from the United States, Italy and Spain, spanning acute and convalescent COVID-19.

In the source study's methods: Using reference gene primer amplification, nucleated cell counts were estimated. Assay used: immunoSEQ multiplex PCR; TCRdb lists only in-frame clones, some missing. D and trimming come from the DNA, and the V and J calls and clone size come from that table. The repertoire holds about 97,000 clones, 80% to 90% seen once, with under 14% in the top ten. This clone appeared a single time. Germline-derived CDR1 and CDR2 are SGHAT and FQNNGV. CDR3 length: 13 residues. V was trimmed by 1 base and J by 4 bases, leaving 5 bases between them. J is TRBJ1-5 and V is TRBV11-2; no clear D gene. Material: peripheral blood. The TCR sequence derives from a woman in her twenties or thirties with acute or convalescent COVID-19. For the CDR3, the DNA is TGTGCCAGCAGCTTAGGAGAGAATCAGCCCCAGCATTTT. As protein: CASSLGENQPQHF. Full variable domain (remainder filled in from reference TRBV11-2 and TRBJ1-5): EAGVAQSPRYKIIEKRQSVAFWCNPISGHATLYWYQQILGQGPKLLIQFQNNGVVDDSQLPKDRFSAERLKGVDSTLKIQPAKLEDSAVYLCASSLGENQPQHFGDGTRLSIL.